This T cell receptor (beta chain) was captured in a study of cytomegalovirus exposure and HLA in healthy donors (dated by TCRdb to 2015 to 2018). General notes on the study: In an earlier analysis of 587 of the donors, 250 to 350 Gb of sequence data and roughly 100 million unique TCR beta sequences from 150 million to 200 million T cells were reported. About 300 gigabases of sequencing data and tens of millions of unique TCR sequences were included in an early release covering 550 to 800 HLA-typed donors. Of the approximately 400 genotyped donors, approximately 80% were placed in the genetic ancestry cluster associated with self-reported Caucasian donors. The study aimed to test whether signatures of past pathogen exposure could be identified by cataloging public T cell receptors. The study profiled the T cell repertoires of 550 to 700 subjects by immunosequencing and related them to cytomegalovirus serostatus. A separate validation cohort of more than 100 different subjects was used in addition to the approximately 700-subject first cohort. To predict cytomegalovirus infection status, the study brought together high-throughput TCR immunosequencing, statistical association of individual TCRs with disease status, and machine learning. A later analysis re-examined previously published TCR beta repertoires from more than 600 donors and added high-resolution HLA genotyping to investigate patterns of TCR occurrence. In the later analysis, no new phenotypic data were used to find candidate immune exposures; instead, reliance was placed on TCR beta sequences and their occurrence across donors. To decide whether each TCR beta V gene segment behaved as functional or pseudogenic, an earlier analysis of fewer than 750 of the donors relied on high-throughput TCR beta sequencing. Donor age, sex, ethnicity and CMV serostatus were collected together with the repertoire data. Genome-wide SNP genotypes for about three fifths of the roughly 670 donors were used in a later genetic analysis, which treated that subset as a discovery cohort. All discovery cohort repertoires had been generated using a single sequencing platform. Both class I and class II loci were covered by HLA typing, at four-digit resolution. The number of typed donors differed by locus: roughly 620-630 for A, B, C, DRB1 and DQB1; approximately 540 for DQA1; fewer than 610 for DPA1; and roughly 450 for DPB1. Five DR-DQ haplotypes were handled as single units for association and clustering, since linkage in the cohort was strong. Among a few hundred genotyped donors of the cohort, an average of roughly 240,000 unique TCR beta nucleotide sequences were sequenced per donor, roughly 18% of them non-productive. The study at large found these results: A cluster of highly shared sequence variants was judged likely to be a technical artifact of the sequencing pipeline. Several of the top co-occurrence clusters appeared to be linked to parvovirus B19, influenza, CMV and Epstein-Barr virus, according to a later analysis. The only immune exposure information available for the cohort was CMV serostatus. Only TCR beta chains were sequenced in this cohort, and the absence of alpha or paired-chain data limited detectable features. While some public TCRs were present in many individuals, most TCR sequences turned up only very rarely across donors. Compared with equally common non-associated chains, HLA-associated TCR beta chains in a later analysis were more clonally expanded and had lower generation probabilities. According to a later analysis, TCR association rates differed among HLA loci, with DRB1 alleles showing the most associated TCRs and HLA-C alleles showing the fewest. Three of the identified cytomegalovirus-associated TCR beta chains were confirmed in vitro to be specific for cytomegalovirus antigens. Because counts were too low, about 18 rarely observed V segments, including chromosome 9 orphons, were left out of the earlier analysis of a few hundred of the donors. Cytomegalovirus status was reported to be diagnosed by the classifier with high specificity and sensitivity in both the original and validation cohorts. Roughly uniform sequencing depth across donors was assumed in presence/absence analyses, although this assumption may not hold. According to the authors, the approach could potentially be generalized to other disease states and immunological phenotypes. Broadly in line with IMGT annotations, most TCR beta V segments showed up in productive rearrangements about 87% or about 30% of the time in an earlier analysis of 450 to 750 of the donors. A further reported finding was that TCR beta sequences accurately predicted the HLA-A and HLA-B alleles for most subjects in the first cohort. Linkage disequilibrium might explain the correlated functional status among segregating V segments, but an unknown experimental factor could not be excluded. Some IMGT-functional V segments, including TRBV6-2 and TRBV6-3, could not be distinguished by the 87-base-pair reads and were therefore excluded. In a later genetic analysis, fewer N-insertions in productive TCRs were reported among donors in an Asian-associated ancestry cluster than the roughly 700-donor mean. In the study, roughly 160 TCR beta chains were listed as associated with cytomegalovirus. A later genetic analysis associated a missense DCLRE1C variant with V-gene and J-gene trimming of TCR beta chains, and an independent cohort replicated the association. Because some donors lacked HLA typing at each locus, the association tests relied only on the typed subset. According to a later analysis, most CMV-associated TCR beta chains appeared to be HLA-restricted, and the HLA associations seemed to be driven largely by CMV exposure. Specific HLA alleles were associated with 15,000 to 20,000 TCR beta sequences at a false discovery rate of 0.05 in a later analysis. When HLA alleles, especially DR and DQ, strongly co-occurred, attributing TCR associations to individual alleles was difficult.

Library construction relied on the immunoSEQ multiplex PCR assay. The multiplex PCR relied on a mix of 60 forward primers for TCR Vbeta segments and 13 reverse primers for TCR Jbeta segments. The CDR3 region of rearranged TCR beta genes was amplified from genomic DNA with a multiplex PCR assay. The Illumina HiSeq System was used to sequence the amplified TCR beta libraries as 87-base-pair reads. From the authors' description of their analysis: In a later analysis, some 80 million unique TCR beta chains were counted across the approximately 620 repertoires, and around 10 million of these chains were shared by at least two donors. To remove PCR and sequencing errors, raw reads were error-corrected and collapsed into unique sequences using a nearest-neighbor algorithm that merged closely related sequences. CDR3 sequences were aligned to IMGT reference sequences to assign V, D and J gene segments. For a sequence to be retained, a match of at least six nucleotides to both a V gene segment and a J gene segment was required. Rearrangements were called productive when the CDR3 lacked stop codons and stayed in frame with V and J; all others were non-productive. CDR3 was defined according to IMGT convention as the region running from the second conserved V-encoded cysteine to the conserved J-encoded phenylalanine. Sequences without an unambiguous match to a single V gene segment were excluded from the earlier analysis of over 500 of the donors. An earlier analysis of 587 of the donors classified V segments as functional when productive rearrangements were above 56.7% and as segregating when the standard deviation between donors was above 5%. A statistical classification framework was developed to diagnose cytomegalovirus status using the catalog of TCR beta chain sequences. A later analysis assigned V and J genes by comparing TCR nucleotide sequences with IMGT/GENE-DB human TR gene sequences. In a later analysis, CDR3 sequences and most-parsimonious VDJ recombination scenarios were assigned using the TCRdist pipeline. In a later analysis, every TCR beta chain was defined by the combination of its CDR3 amino acid sequence and its V-gene family, and reads without a unique V-gene family were dropped. A later analysis removed 500 to 600 highly shared, low-generation-probability nucleotide sequences to deal with suspected cross-contamination and a sequencing artifact. In a later analysis, a clonal expansion index for each public chain was calculated from normalized within-repertoire ranks of inferred template counts. Generation probabilities in a later analysis came from a VDJ recombination model fitted to out-of-frame rearrangements, and those results were checked against IGoR. In a later analysis, TCR-TCR, TCR-HLA and TCR-CMV co-occurrence was scored with hypergeometric tests, and a repertoire-size bias correction was applied to TCR pairs. False discovery rates were estimated in a later analysis by permuting HLA or CMV assignments 20 times. In a later analysis, co-occurring TCRs were grouped with DBSCAN, and TCRdist sequence similarity was added when clustering was performed within HLA-allele-positive subsets. Co-occurrence clustering excluded repertoires with fewer than 30,000 or more than 120,000 public chains, plus five with anomalous nucleotide sharing. TCRdb stores this immuneACCESS table with in-frame sequences only. Part of the clones is absent; in the studies checked, under half of the shortfall reflects unresolved V genes, and no reason is known for the rest. For V, J and clone size, that table is used; D and trimming come from the DNA. This sample holds 300,000 or so clones; 80% to 90% were observed only once. About 2% of the sample lies in the top ten.

The cohort was made up of roughly 670 healthy bone marrow donors. All cohort members were sampled while nominally healthy, although unrecorded immune exposures were likely present. The donor tested CMV seropositive, placing the donor among the approximately 310 seropositive members of the cohort. A peripheral blood sample was collected from each donor, and TCR beta sequencing was performed on peripheral blood mononuclear cells. Genomic DNA was extracted from the blood cell samples with the Qiagen DNeasy Blood Extraction Kit. From the cysteine up to the phenylalanine, the CDR3 has a length of 15 residues. The entry retains the CDR3 DNA only, 45 bases that are in frame from base 1. V is pared back by 0 bases and J by 2 bases, with 9 bases lying between the germline termini. The germline V gene sets CDR1 to SGHDT and CDR2 to YYEEEE. Comment on this clone: Its specific antigen is unknown. No much larger clonotype is one base removed from it; base qualities were not supplied. The same CDR3 also results from other DNA sequences found in this sample.

This clonotype originated in a middle-aged woman in good health and CMV-seropositive. Recombination connected TRBV5-6 to TRBJ1-5; tentative D gene TRBD1, with 6 bases matching. Specimen: PBMCs. The bases read TGTGCCAGCAGCTTGGCTGGGGGCGGCAATCAGCCCCAGCATTTT. The resulting protein is CASSLAGGGNQPQHF.